The clone carrying this TCR beta chain was picked up a small number of times. Its antigen is not identified. This record comes from a study of T cell repertoires in cytomegalovirus infection. On the study more broadly: Researchers turned to recently identified HLA-C-restricted CMV epitopes as well as well-studied HLA-B-restricted ones. Indications came from public TCR beta signatures; they pointed to CMV infection and to a matching HLA type.

TCRdb analysed the reads with MiXCR anew, one entry per CDR3 protein. The sample has about 360,000 distinct CDR3 sequences; about 32% are singletons. Whole-study findings and limits: In two of eight donors, the top clonotype was HLA-C-restricted CMV-specific.

The V end lost 7 bases, the J end lost 5 bases, and 10 bases lay between the germline ends. The CDR3 length is 12 residues. The chain links TRBV12-3 or TRBV12-4 to TRBJ2-3, with a weak D call TRBD1 (6 bases). Sequenced here: cultured PBMCs, sampled from culture after CMV antigen stimulation. This TCR was recovered from a human donor in good health (CMV status not recorded). Some clones in this sample may be carry-over from other donors' samples. CDR3 region: CASTLQGDTQYF. The CDR3 nucleotides are TGTGCCAGCACCTTACAGGGAGATACGCAGTATTTT.